Following are 6 T cell receptor beta chains from one sample sequenced in a study of radiation and T cells in renal cell carcinoma. Here immunoSEQ multiplex PCR was the method, and the copy in TCRdb shows in-frame clones only, minus some. This sample has about 150,000 clones, with 88% found just once. Specified time point: baseline pretreatment blood. Treatment of the sample: 15 Gy SBRT to primary tumor, nephrectomy 4 weeks later. The material was blood, obtained from a patient whose treatment included radiotherapy and nephrectomy. The receptors derive from a woman between 65 and 79 years old with renal cell carcinoma.

This chain links TRBV30 with TRBJ1-5, with 9 nucleotides matching TRBD1. The CDR3 is 15 amino acids. Germline trimming cut 1 base from V and 4 bases from J; bases unmatched to any gene: 5. From germline, CDR1 is GTSNPN and CDR2 SVGIG (reference sequence). The CDR3 is CAWSEGDRVNQPQHF. The DNA for the CDR3 is TGTGCCTGGAGTGAGGGGGACAGGGTGAATCAGCCCCAGCATTTT.

This clone was detected a few times. The rearrangement uses TRBV9 and TRBJ1-6; D gene uncertain. Germline V gives CDR1 SGDLS, CDR2 YYNGEE. V lost 0 bases and J lost 6, with 10 bases in between. The CDR3 sequence is 15 residues long. The CDR3 is CASSVAPTGNSPLHF. DNA of the CDR3: TGTGCCAGCAGCGTAGCACCGACGGGTAATTCACCCCTCCACTTT.

The chain has TRBV29-1 and TRBJ1-3, with D unclear. V lost 3 bases and J 4 bases, leaving 4 bases between the germline ends. Germline CDR1 and CDR2: SQVTM and ANQGSEA. This CDR3 has 11 residues. The CDR3 region has the DNA TGCAGCGTTGACAAGGGAAACACCATATATTTT. Its translation: CSVDKGNTIYF.

This chain links TRBV5-1 with TRBJ2-7; D unclear. CDR1 is SGHRS, CDR2 YFSETQ, per germline. This CDR3 region has 12 residues. V shed 4 bases and J shed 4 bases, with 9 bases lying between them. CDR3 DNA sequence: TGCGCCAGCAGCGTCATGGGGTACGAGCAGTACTTC. Its translation: CASSVMGYEQYF.

The chain combines TRBV6-1 with TRBJ2-1; D uncertain. The CDR3 runs to 15 residues. The germline V and J ends were trimmed by 6 bases and 0 bases, with 12 bases remaining between them. Germline loops: CDR1 MNHNS, CDR2 SASEGT. The CDR3 sequence is CASSVWASSYNEQFF. The CDR3 DNA sequence: TGTGCCAGCAGCGTTTGGGCGAGCTCCTACAATGAGCAGTTCTTC.

The rearrangement uses TRBV5-4 and TRBJ1-3, with D maybe TRBD1 (6 bases). Trimming left V 5 bases short and J 1 base short, with 16 bases between. Germline CDR1 is SGHNT and CDR2 is YYREEE (reference sequence). The CDR3 covers 16 residues. CDR3 in amino acids: CASSGSGALSGNTIYF. Here the CDR3 DNA reads TGTGCCAGCAGTGGGTCGGGGGCCTTGTCTGGAAACACCATATATTTT.